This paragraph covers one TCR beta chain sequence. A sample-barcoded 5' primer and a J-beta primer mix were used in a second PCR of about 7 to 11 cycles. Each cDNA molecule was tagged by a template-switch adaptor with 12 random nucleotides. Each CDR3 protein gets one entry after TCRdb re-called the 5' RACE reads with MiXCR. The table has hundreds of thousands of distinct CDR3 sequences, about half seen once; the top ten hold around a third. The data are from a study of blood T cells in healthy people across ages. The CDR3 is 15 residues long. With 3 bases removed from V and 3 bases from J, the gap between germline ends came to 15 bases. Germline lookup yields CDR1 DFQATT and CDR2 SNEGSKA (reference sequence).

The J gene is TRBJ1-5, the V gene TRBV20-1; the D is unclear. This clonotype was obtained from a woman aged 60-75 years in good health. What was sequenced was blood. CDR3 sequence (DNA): TGCAGTGCTAGGGAGTCTCGCAGCTACAATCAGCCCCAGCATTTT. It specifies CSARESRSYNQPQHF.